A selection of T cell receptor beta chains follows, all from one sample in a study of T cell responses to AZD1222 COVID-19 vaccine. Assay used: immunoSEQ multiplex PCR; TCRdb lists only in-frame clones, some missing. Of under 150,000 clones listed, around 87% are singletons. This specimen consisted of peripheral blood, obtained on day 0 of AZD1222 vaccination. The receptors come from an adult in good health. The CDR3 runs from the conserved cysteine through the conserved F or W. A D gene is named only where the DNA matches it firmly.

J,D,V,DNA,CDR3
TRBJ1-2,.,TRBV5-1,TGCGCCAGCAGCCCGGGAGACAGGAACTATGGCTACACCTTC,CASSPGDRNYGYTF
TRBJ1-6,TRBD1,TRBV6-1,TGTGCCAGCAGTGAAGGGGACAGAAATTCACCCCTCCACTTT,CASSEGDRNSPLHF
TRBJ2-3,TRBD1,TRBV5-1,TGCGCCAGCAGCATGCCGGGACAGGGGGGAGATACGCAGTATTTT,CASSMPGQGGDTQYF
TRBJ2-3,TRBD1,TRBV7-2,TGTGCCAGCAGCTTACCAGGGGGCGCGAATACGCAGTATTTT,CASSLPGGANTQYF
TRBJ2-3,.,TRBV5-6,TGTGCCAGCAGCGGTGACAGATCTTGGGGCCACACAGATACGCAGTATTTT,CASSGDRSWGHTDTQYF
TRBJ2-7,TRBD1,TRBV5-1,TGCGCCAGCAGCTTGGCTGGGACAGGGGCTGGAGAGCAGTACTTC,CASSLAGTGAGEQYF
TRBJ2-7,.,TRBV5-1,TGCGCCAGCAGCTCGGGGCGGTACGAGCAGTACTTC,CASSSGRYEQYF
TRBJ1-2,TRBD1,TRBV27,TGTGCCAGCAGGACAGGGGGCGCGTCGGATGGCTACACCTTC,CASRTGGASDGYTF
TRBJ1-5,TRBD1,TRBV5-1,TGCGCCAGCAGCTTCACAGGGGAAGGGCCCCAGCATTTT,CASSFTGEGPQHF
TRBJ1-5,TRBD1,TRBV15,TGTGCCACCAGCGGGACAGGCAATCAGCCCCAGCATTTT,CATSGTGNQPQHF
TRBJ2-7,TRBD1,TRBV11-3,TGTGCCAGCAGCTACGGACAGGGTTACGAGCAGTACTTC,CASSYGQGYEQYF
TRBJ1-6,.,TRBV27,TGTGCCAGCAGTTTATTTGTTCGGGGTACAGTTGATTCACCCCTCCACTTT,CASSLFVRGTVDSPLHF
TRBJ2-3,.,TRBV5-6,TGTGCCAGCAGCTTGGCAAGGGGGATTAGCACAGATACGCAGTATTTT,CASSLARGISTDTQYF
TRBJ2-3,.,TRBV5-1,TGCGCCAGCAGCTTGTCAGGGGAGTGGGATACGCAGTATTTT,CASSLSGEWDTQYF
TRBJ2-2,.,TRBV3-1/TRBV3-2,TGTGCCAGCACCCCTGGAGGTCTAGTACGCACCGGGGAGCTGTTTTTT,CASTPGGLVRTGELFF
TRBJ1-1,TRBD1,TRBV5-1,TGCGCCAGCAGCTGGACAGGGGATACTGAAGCTTTCTTT,CASSWTGDTEAFF
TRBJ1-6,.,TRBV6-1,TGTGCCAGCGCCGACCTTGGGGCCTATAATTCACCCCTCCACTTT,CASADLGAYNSPLHF
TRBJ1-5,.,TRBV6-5,TGTGCCTCCCGGGGCAGGAGCTTCAATCAGCCCCAGCATTTT,CASRGRSFNQPQHF
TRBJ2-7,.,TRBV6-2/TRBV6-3,TGTGCCAGCAGTTACAGCAACGAGCAGTACTTC,CASSYSNEQYF
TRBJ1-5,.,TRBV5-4,TGTGCCAGCAGCGTGGACAGTAATCAGCCCCAGCATTTT,CASSVDSNQPQHF
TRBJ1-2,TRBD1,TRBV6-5,TGTGCCAGTTATACAGGGGGGGACTATGGCTACACCTTC,CASYTGGDYGYTF
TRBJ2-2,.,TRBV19,TGTGCCAGTATCATGGAGGGGTTCACCGGGGAGCTGTTTTTT,CASIMEGFTGELFF
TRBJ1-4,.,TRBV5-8,TGTGCCAGCAGCTTTCACACAGGGAGTGAGGTTGAAAAACTGTTTTTT,CASSFHTGSEVEKLFF
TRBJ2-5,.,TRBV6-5,TGTGCCAGCAGCGTGACAGTGGGGCAAGAGACCCAGTACTTC,CASSVTVGQETQYF